The next 5 T cell receptor beta chains were all read from a single sample in a study of cytomegalovirus exposure and HLA in healthy donors. PCR primers comprised 60 Vbeta and 13 Jbeta primers. TCRdb's copy holds only in-frame clones and misses some; the assay was immunoSEQ multiplex PCR. The table lists 100,000 or so clones. Material: PBMCs. The source of these receptors is a man between 50 and 59 years old in good health and CMV-seronegative.

The rearrangement joins TRBV5-5 to TRBJ2-2; 7 nucleotides match TRBD1. CDR1 and CDR2 (germline): SGHKS, YYEKEE (reference sequence). The CDR3 covers 16 residues. V was clipped by 4 bases and J by 0 bases; unmatched bases: 6. The CDR3 nucleotides are TGTGCCAGCAGCGTGACCGGGACAGCGAACACCGGGGAGCTGTTTTTT. It codes for CASSVTGTANTGELFF.

The gene calls are TRBV7-9 and TRBJ2-1; TRBD2 might be the D (6 bases). V lost 5 bases, J lost 10 bases, and 21 bases lay in between. The CDR3 contains 15 residues. Looked up from germline, CDR1 is SEHNR and CDR2 is FQNEAQ (reference sequence). The CDR3 spells CASSPPGLWLREQFF. For the CDR3, the DNA is TGTGCCAGCAGCCCGCCGGGACTCTGGCTGAGGGAGCAGTTCTTC.

The chain is built from TRBV20-1 and TRBJ1-2; D gene unclear. The germline gives CDR1 DFQATT, CDR2 SNEGSKA (reference sequence). The V end was cut by 7 bases, the J end by 4 bases, with 10 bases between. The CDR3 length is 11 residues. In DNA, the CDR3 is TGCAGTGTGTCCGGAGTCTATGGCTACACCTTC. It specifies CSVSGVYGYTF.

This chain connects TRBV10-3 to TRBJ2-2; TRBD2 might be the D (5 bases). Germline assignment: CDR1 ENHRY and CDR2 SYGVKD. The CDR3 loop spans 13 amino acids. V lost 6 bases and J 1 base, leaving 6 bases between the germline ends. CDR3 nucleotide sequence: TGTGCCATCAGCGGGGAGAACACCGGGGAGCTGTTTTTT. Protein sequence: CAISGENTGELFF.

V gene TRBV18 combines with J gene TRBJ1-1; 8 positions agree with TRBD1. The germline V gene encodes CDR1 KGHSH and CDR2 LQKENI. The CDR3 contains 17 residues. Trimming at V came to 3 bases and at J to 1 base, leaving 10 bases not matched to a gene. Written as DNA, the CDR3 is TGTGCCAGCTCACCGAGTACAGGGGGGCGGGCGAACACTGAAGCTTTCTTT. Translation gives CASSPSTGGRANTEAFF.